The 27 T cell receptor beta chains in this list originate from one sample, sequenced in a study of blood T cells in healthy people across ages. For the second PCR, which ran for roughly 7 to 11 cycles, a sample-barcoded 5' primer and a J-beta primer mix were used. In TCRdb, the 5' RACE reads were re-called with MiXCR into one record per CDR3 protein. Of hundreds of thousands of distinct CDR3 sequences listed, about 62% were seen once; the top ten hold 25% to 35%. Source material: blood. These receptors were taken from a man younger than 45 in good health.

J is TRBJ1-1 and V is TRBV6-2 or TRBV6-3; D is undetermined. The CDR3 is 11 amino acids. Trimming took 2 bases from V and 11 from J, leaving 9 bases between them. Germline assignment: CDR1 MNHEY and CDR2 SVGEGT. The CDR3 DNA follows: TGTGCCAGCAGTTACGAGGGTCCGGCTTTCTTT. Amino acid sequence: CASSYEGPAFF.

The rearrangement uses TRBV29-1 and TRBJ2-1; the D gene is possibly TRBD2 (5 bases). Trimming took 7 bases from V and 0 from J, leaving 13 bases between them. Germline V gene data show CDR1 as SQVTM and CDR2 as ANQGSEA. There are 14 residues in the CDR3. CDR3 coding DNA: TGCAGCGCCCGAGACTACCCCTCCTACAATGAGCAGTTCTTC. Translation: CSARDYPSYNEQFF.

The chain couples TRBV28 to TRBJ2-2, with D possibly being TRBD1 (5 bases). The V gene lost 4 bases and the J gene lost 5 bases, with 8 bases spanning the gap. Germline values: CDR1 MDHEN, CDR2 SYDVKM. The CDR3 is 13 amino acids. CDR3 loop: CASSYPGTGELFF. The CDR3 DNA reads TGTGCCAGCAGTTACCCAGGGACCGGGGAGCTGTTTTTT.

This chain links TRBV7-3 with TRBJ2-1; D perhaps matches TRBD1 (8 bases). This CDR3 comprises 14 residues. V was cut by 5 bases and J by 6 bases, with 14 bases left in between. CDR1 is SGHTA and CDR2 is FQGTGA in the germline V gene. The CDR3 DNA sequence: TGTGCCAGCAGCATACAGGGGGAGGGCAATGAGCAGTTCTTC. It is translated as CASSIQGEGNEQFF.

The rearrangement uses TRBV20-1 and TRBJ2-3; TRBD1 is a possible D gene (5 bases). From germline, CDR1 is DFQATT and CDR2 SNEGSKA (reference sequence). The V gene lost 4 bases and the J gene lost 6 bases, with 14 bases spanning the gap. The CDR3 has 13 residues. DNA for the CDR3: TGCAGTGCTATAGGGGTATCCACTGATACGCAGTATTTT. Residues: CSAIGVSTDTQYF.

The chain employs TRBV20-1 and TRBJ1-5; no firm D call. The CDR3 totals 14 residues. Germline V CDR1 and CDR2: DFQATT, SNEGSKA (reference sequence). V was trimmed by 0 bases and J by 5 bases, leaving 11 bases between them. Here the CDR3 DNA reads TGCAGTGCTAGAGAGCCCCTGGGTGATCAGCCCCAGCATTTT. Its translation: CSAREPLGDQPQHF.

V is TRBV15 and J is TRBJ2-1; no firm D call. Trimming removed 3 bases at V and 0 bases at J, with 12 bases between. The length of the CDR3 is 16 residues. In germline, CDR1 is LNHNV, CDR2 YYDKDF (reference sequence). The CDR3 nucleotides are TGTGCCACCAGCAGCTTAGATACGAGCTCCTACAATGAGCAGTTCTTC. It yields the protein CATSSLDTSSYNEQFF. Filled out from reference TRBV15 and TRBJ2-1, the complete variable domain reads DAMVIQNPRYQVTQFGKPVTLSCSQTLNHNVMYWYQQKSSQAPKLLFHYYDKDFNNEADTPDNFQSRRPNTSFCFLDIRSPGLGDTAMYLCATSSLDTSSYNEQFFGPGTRLTVL.

This clonotype was seen only a few times. The chain uses TRBV11-3 and TRBJ2-1, with D possibly TRBD2 on 5 matching bases. The CDR3 has 14 amino acids. V was pared by 1 base and J by 5 bases, with 9 bases between. Germline CDR1 and CDR2: SGHNT and YENEEA. DNA of the CDR3: TGTGCCAGCAGCTTAGGTGGAGGAGACAATGAGCAGTTCTTC. It codes for CASSLGGGDNEQFF.

The V call is TRBV10-3, the J call TRBJ2-7, with 9 bases fitting TRBD1. The CDR3 totals 15 residues. CDR1 and CDR2 from the germline V gene are ENHRY and SYGVKD. V lost 6 bases, J lost 2 bases, and 8 bases stayed unmatched. The CDR3 region is CAISPGQGRPYEQYF. The DNA of the CDR3 is TGTGCCATCAGCCCGGGACAGGGTCGCCCCTACGAGCAGTACTTC.

A word on this clonotype: One base away lies a much larger clone, so this may be a sequencing read error. The chain uses TRBV20-1 and TRBJ2-7; 9 bases are a match to TRBD1. This CDR3 contains 12 residues. CDR1 and CDR2 (germline): DFQATT, SNEGSKA (reference sequence). In nucleotides, the CDR3 is TGCAGGTACAGGGGGCTCCGATACGAGCAGTACTTC. Translation gives CRYRGLRYEQYF.

V is TRBV20-1 and J is TRBJ2-5; D gene uncertain. The CDR3 totals 11 residues. Trimming cost V 3 bases and J 1 base, with 3 bases left between them. Germline loops: CDR1 DFQATT, CDR2 SNEGSKA (reference sequence). The CDR3 bases are TGCAGTGCTAGTCTCCAAGAGACCCAGTACTTC. The encoded protein is CSASLQETQYF.

CDR3 nucleotide sequence: TGCAGTGCCGTTGCGGGCCGGATAGGGGAGACCCAGTACTTC. This sequence encodes CSAVAGRIGETQYF. The chain couples TRBV20-1 to TRBJ2-5; tentatively, D is TRBD2 (5 bases). In germline, CDR1 is DFQATT, CDR2 SNEGSKA (reference sequence). This CDR3 is 14 amino acids long. Between the trimmed V and J ends, which lost 6 bases and 5 bases, there was a span of 19 bases.

The gene calls are TRBV18 and TRBJ2-7; D may be TRBD2 (6 bases). Germline CDR1 reads KGHSH; CDR2 reads LQKENI. V gave up 2 bases and J gave up 5 bases, with 10 bases separating them. CDR3 size: 13 residues. The CDR3 spells CASSPVGGHEQYF. CDR3 DNA: TGTGCCAGCTCACCAGTGGGGGGTCACGAGCAGTACTTC.

This clonotype was detected ten times or more. This chain uses TRBV7-9 with TRBJ2-1, with TRBD2 identical over 10 bases. The V and J ends lost 8 bases and 7 bases, in that order; junction bases with no gene match: 8. The CDR3 has 14 residues. Germline V CDR1 and CDR2: SEHNR, FQNEAQ (reference sequence). Here the CDR3 DNA reads TGTGCCAGCTCCCCACTAGCGGGGTTTAATGAGCAGTTCTTC. Its translation: CASSPLAGFNEQFF.

The chain employs TRBV4-2 and TRBJ2-1; no clear D gene. Deletions cut 4 bases from V and 5 bases from J, with 15 bases between. The CDR3 runs to 15 residues. Looked up from germline, CDR1 is LGHNA and CDR2 is YNFKEQ. CDR3: CASSPYSERDNEQFF. The CDR3 coding sequence is TGTGCCAGCAGCCCCTACTCGGAAAGGGACAATGAGCAGTTCTTC.

This clonotype was counted only a few times. The chain couples TRBV21-1 to TRBJ2-3. TRBV21-1 is annotated as a pseudogene. CDR3 length: 15 amino acids. The CDR3 nucleotides are TGTGCCAGCAGCAAGGACGGTACTAGCACAGATACGCAGTATTTT. It specifies CASSKDGTSTDTQYF.

The chain combines TRBV7-2 with TRBJ2-7, with a weak D call TRBD2 (7 bases). Germline loops: CDR1 SGHTA, CDR2 FQGNSA. CDR3 length: 16 residues. V was pared by 5 bases and J by 2 bases, with 19 bases between. Written as DNA, the CDR3 is TGTGCCAGCAGCCTCCGTGGGGGGGACACCACCTACGAGCAGTACTTC. It encodes CASSLRGGDTTYEQYF.

This sequence joins TRBV9 and TRBJ1-5; D uncertain. The CDR3 is 15 residues long. Germline V gene sequence: CDR1 SGDLS, CDR2 YYNGEE. Deletions cut 4 bases from V and 1 base from J, with 12 bases between. Here the CDR3 reads CASSPAPGSNQPQHF. The CDR3, as DNA: TGTGCCAGCAGCCCCGCACCCGGCAGCAATCAGCCCCAGCATTTT.

The chain recombines TRBV28 with TRBJ1-1, with D maybe TRBD1 (6 bases). Per the germline V gene, CDR1 is MDHEN and CDR2 is SYDVKM. The V gene lost 10 bases and the J gene lost 7 bases, with 22 bases spanning the gap. The CDR3 is made up of 14 amino acids. DNA of the CDR3: TGTGCCACCAAACTTTACGGGGGCTGGGGTGAAGCTTTCTTT. It specifies CATKLYGGWGEAFF. The full variable domain, with the rest looked up from reference TRBV28 and TRBJ1-1, is DVKVTQSSRYLVKRTGEKVFLECVQDMDHENMFWYRQDPGLGLRLIYFSYDVKMKEKGDIPEGYSVSREKKERFSLILESASTNQTSMYLCATKLYGGWGEAFFGQGTRLTVV.

The chain joins TRBV6-6 to TRBJ2-3, with TRBD2 as a possible D gene (6 bases). Trimming pared 5 bases from V and 2 bases from J, leaving 14 bases between. CDR1 is MNHNY, CDR2 SVGAGI, per germline (reference sequence). The CDR3 loop spans 15 amino acids. The CDR3 region is CASSPPGLITDTQYF. CDR3 bases: TGTGCCAGCAGTCCCCCGGGACTCATCACAGATACGCAGTATTTT.

This clonotype was recorded a few times. The CDR3 reads CASSVSGQATYEQYF. In DNA form, the CDR3 reads TGTGCCAGCAGTGTCTCCGGACAGGCGACCTACGAGCAGTACTTC. V usage is TRBV28 and J usage is TRBJ2-7; TRBD1 matches 7 bases. Germline V lookup: CDR1 MDHEN, CDR2 SYDVKM. V lost 5 bases, J lost 2 bases, and 9 bases stayed unmatched. The CDR3 covers 15 residues. The variable domain in full, completed from reference TRBV28 and TRBJ2-7, reads DVKVTQSSRYLVKRTGEKVFLECVQDMDHENMFWYRQDPGLGLRLIYFSYDVKMKEKGDIPEGYSVSREKKERFSLILESASTNQTSMYLCASSVSGQATYEQYFGPGTRLTVT.

The chain is built from TRBV29-1 and TRBJ2-7; D is perhaps TRBD2 (6 bases). The CDR3 runs to 15 residues. V was clipped by 0 bases and J by 0 bases, with 12 bases between them. CDR1 SQVTM and CDR2 ANQGSEA come from the germline V gene. The CDR3 sequence: CSVEERAGFSYEQYF. In nucleotides, the CDR3 is TGCAGCGTTGAAGAGCGGGCGGGGTTCTCCTACGAGCAGTACTTC.

The chain is built from TRBV7-6 and TRBJ2-1; D may be TRBD1 or TRBD2 (6 bases each). V was cut by 2 bases and J by 4 bases, with 12 bases left in between. Germline V lookup: CDR1 SGHVS, CDR2 FNYEAQ. This CDR3 is 15 amino acids long. Here the CDR3 DNA reads TGTGCCAGCAGCTTAAGCCCGGGGGCATACAATGAGCAGTTCTTC. Its translation: CASSLSPGAYNEQFF.

The chain has TRBV25-1 and TRBJ1-1; TRBD1 matches 8 bases. The CDR3 is made up of 19 amino acids. CDR1 and CDR2 from the germline V gene are MGHDK and SYGVNS. Trimming removed 4 bases from V and 0 bases from J; junction bases left unmatched: 16. CDR3 in DNA: TGTGCCAGCAGTGCAATGTGGGGGACCGGACAGGGCCTGAACACTGAAGCTTTCTTT. Amino acid sequence: CASSAMWGTGQGLNTEAFF.

This chain uses TRBV6-5 with TRBJ2-2; D might be TRBD1 (6 bases). The V gene's germline CDR1 is MNHEY and CDR2 SVGAGI. The CDR3 has 15 residues. The V and J ends lost 7 bases and 1 base respectively, with 13 bases between them. CDR3 sequence reads: CASTQTTGNTGELFF. CDR3 sequence (DNA): TGTGCCAGCACCCAGACGACAGGGAACACCGGGGAGCTGTTTTTT.

This clonotype appeared once. The chain carries TRBV5-1 and TRBJ2-5, with 13 nucleotides matching TRBD2. The J call may be incorrect, as the DNA end agrees better with TRBJ2-7. This CDR3 contains 16 residues. Germline CDR1 is SGHRS and CDR2 is YFSETQ. CDR3 sequence (DNA): TGCGCCAGCAGCCGGACTAGCGGGGGATCATTTACCGAGCAGTACTTC. This codes for CASSRTSGGSFTEQYF.

The table lists this clonotype with a count of one. The chain joins TRBV4-3 to TRBJ2-7, with D maybe TRBD2 (6 bases). The germline gives CDR1 LGHNA, CDR2 YSLEER. CDR3 length: 16 amino acids. V dropped 0 bases and J dropped 7 bases, with 19 bases sitting between them. For the CDR3, the DNA is TGCGCCAGCAGCCAAGATCTGGAGCGGGTCACCAATGAGCAGTACTTC. It translates to CASSQDLERVTNEQYF.